This T cell receptor (beta chain) emerged from a study of T cells in women clearing cervical HPV infection. On the study more broadly: Cases were women with histologically confirmed HPV16-related CIN3 or worse, including a couple of invasive cancers. Case blood drawn at lesion detection; control blood after infection cleared.

Germline V gene sequence: CDR1 SGHRS, CDR2 YFSETQ. CDR3 length: 15 amino acids. Deletions cut 0 bases from V and 5 bases from J, with 14 bases between. Worth noting for this clone: Sequencing ends 3 residues short of the CDR3 end; the germline J gene provides the rest.

The protocol was immunoSEQ multiplex PCR, while the TCRdb copy is restricted to in-frame clones and leaves out a portion. Recorded for this sample: fewer than 30,000 clones. The chain carries TRBV5-1 and TRBJ2-5, with D maybe TRBD2 (7 bases). The sequencing input was blood buffy coat. The TCR originated in a woman aged 18 to 75 with a cervical HPV16 infection that either progressed to CIN3+ or cleared (not recorded which). Partial CDR3 DNA: TGCGCCAGCAGCTTGGATATAGGGGGGGTGGAGACC. Translated, it gives CASSLDIGGVET. The CDR3 in its entirety is CASSLDIGGVETQYF.